This entry concerns a single T cell receptor beta chain. There are 14 residues in the CDR3. V lost 7 bases and J 0 bases, leaving 10 bases between the germline ends. Germline CDR1 LNHNV, CDR2 YYDKDF (reference sequence). These data belong to a study of T cell responses to AZD1222 COVID-19 vaccine. TCRdb keeps only in-frame clones here, not all; method: immunoSEQ multiplex PCR. This table has roughly 100,000 clones, 91% appearing once. The rearrangement links TRBV15 to TRBJ1-5; D is ambiguous. Sequenced here: peripheral blood, sampled on day 0 of AZD1222 vaccination. The origin of this receptor is an adult in good health. CDR3 amino acids: CATTKVYSNQPQHF. The CDR3 DNA sequence: TGTGCCACCACCAAGGTTTATAGCAATCAGCCCCAGCATTTT.